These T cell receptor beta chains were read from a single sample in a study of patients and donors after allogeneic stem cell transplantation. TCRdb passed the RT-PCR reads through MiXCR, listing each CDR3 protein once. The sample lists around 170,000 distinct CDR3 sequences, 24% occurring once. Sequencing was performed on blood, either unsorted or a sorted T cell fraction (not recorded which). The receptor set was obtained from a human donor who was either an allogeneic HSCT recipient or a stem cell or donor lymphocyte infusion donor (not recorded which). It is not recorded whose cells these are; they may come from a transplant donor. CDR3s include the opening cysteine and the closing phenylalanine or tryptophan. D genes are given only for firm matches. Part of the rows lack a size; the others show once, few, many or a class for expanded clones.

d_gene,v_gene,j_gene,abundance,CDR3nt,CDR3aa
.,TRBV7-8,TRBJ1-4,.,TGCGCCAGCAGCCTGGGGCCAGCCGCAACTAATGAAAAACTGTTTTTT,CASSLGPAATNEKLFF
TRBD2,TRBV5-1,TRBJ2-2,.,TGCGCCAGCAGCTGGACTAGCGGGGGGTCGAACACCGGGGAGCTGTTTTTT,CASSWTSGGSNTGELFF
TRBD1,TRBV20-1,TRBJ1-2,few,TGCAGTGCCTTCCGACAGGGGATGTCGGGCTACACCTTC,CSAFRQGMSGYTF
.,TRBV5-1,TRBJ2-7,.,TGCGCCAGCAGCTCATCCACCGACAGCTACGAGCAGTACTTC,CASSSSTDSYEQYF
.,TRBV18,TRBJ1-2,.,TGTGCCAGCTCACCGAGGGGATTGGATGGCTACACCTTC,CASSPRGLDGYTF
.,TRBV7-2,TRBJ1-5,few,TGTGCCAGCAGCTTAAGTTGGGGGCCGTGGAATCAGCCCCAGCATTTT,CASSLSWGPWNQPQHF
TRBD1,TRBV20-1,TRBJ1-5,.,TGCAGTGCCAGGGACAGGGGAGACCATCAGCCCCAGCATTTT,CSARDRGDHQPQHF
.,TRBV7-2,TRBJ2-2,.,TGTGCCAGCAGCTTAGGCCGCAGCCACACCGGGGAGCTGTTTTTT,CASSLGRSHTGELFF
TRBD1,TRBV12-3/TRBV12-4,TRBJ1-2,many,TGTGCCAGCAGCCCTGAGCCGACAGGGGAGGATGGCTACACCTTC,CASSPEPTGEDGYTF
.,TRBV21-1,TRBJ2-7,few,TGTGCCAGCAGCAAATCTGTGGGGTTAAATGGGGACGAGCAGTACTTC,CASSKSVGLNGDEQYF
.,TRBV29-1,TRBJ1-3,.,TGCAGCGTTGTCCCTCGGGACGGATGGCGAAACACCATATATTTT,CSVVPRDGWRNTIYF
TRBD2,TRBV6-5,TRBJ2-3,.,TGTGCCAGCAGTTACAGCGGGGCAGATACGCAGTATTTT,CASSYSGADTQYF
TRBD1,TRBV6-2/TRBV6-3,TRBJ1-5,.,TGTGCCAGCAGTTACCCTGACAGGGTCAATCAGCCCCAGCATTTT,CASSYPDRVNQPQHF
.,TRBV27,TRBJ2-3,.,TGTGCCAGCAGTGCCCGACAGGACTCCGCCTTCGGCACAGATACGCAGTATTTT,CASSARQDSAFGTDTQYF
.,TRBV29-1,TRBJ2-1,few,TGCAGCGTTGAATCCGTGGTATACAATGAGCAGTTCTTC,CSVESVVYNEQFF
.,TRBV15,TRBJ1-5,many,TGTGCCACCAGCAGAGACGATCAGCCCCAGCATTTT,CATSRDDQPQHF
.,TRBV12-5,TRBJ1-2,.,TGTGCTAGTGGAGTTCAGACAGTGAACTATGGCTACACCTTC,CASGVQTVNYGYTF
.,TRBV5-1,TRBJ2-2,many,TGCGCCAGCAGCTTTGAGGGGGCGAACACCGGGGAGCTGTTTTTT,CASSFEGANTGELFF
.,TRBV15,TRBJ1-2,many,TGTGCCACCAGCGTAGCCAGCCGGTCTGACGGCTACACCTTC,CATSVASRSDGYTF
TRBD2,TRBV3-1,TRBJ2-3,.,TGTGCCAGCAGCCAGACCTTCGGACTAGCGGGGAGAGATACGCAGTATTTT,CASSQTFGLAGRDTQYF
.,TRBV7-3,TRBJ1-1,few,TGTGCCAGCAGCGACAAATTTGAAACTGAAGCTTTCTTT,CASSDKFETEAFF
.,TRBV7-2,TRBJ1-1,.,TGTGCCACCAGCCTCCTAGGGAGCCCGAACACTGAAGCTTTCTTT,CATSLLGSPNTEAFF
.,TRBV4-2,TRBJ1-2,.,TGTGCCAGCAGCCAAGAGATTCTGGGAAACTATGGCTACACCTTC,CASSQEILGNYGYTF
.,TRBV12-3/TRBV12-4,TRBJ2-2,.,TGTGCCAGCAGTCCCCTTATGACACGCACCGGGGAGCTGTTTTTT,CASSPLMTRTGELFF
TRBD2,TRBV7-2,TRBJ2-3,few,TGTGCCAGCAGCTTAGAACTAGCGGGAGCAGATACGCAGTATTTT,CASSLELAGADTQYF
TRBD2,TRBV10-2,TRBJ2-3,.,TGCGCCAGCAGTGAAGAACTAGCGCCCTATACGCAGTATTTT,CASSEELAPYTQYF
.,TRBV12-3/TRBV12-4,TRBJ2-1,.,TGTGCCAGCAGTGCCGGGACTCCCATGAGCGAGCAGTTCTTC,CASSAGTPMSEQFF
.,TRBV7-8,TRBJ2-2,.,TGTGCCAGCAGCTTAGCGAGGGCGCGACTGGGGGCCGGGGAGCTGTTTTTT,CASSLARARLGAGELFF
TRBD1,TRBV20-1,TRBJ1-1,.,TGCAGTGCCATAACAGGGGGCACTGAAGCTTTCTTT,CSAITGGTEAFF
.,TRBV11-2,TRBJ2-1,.,TGTGCCAGCAGCTTAGGGCCAAACAATGAGCAGTTCTTC,CASSLGPNNEQFF
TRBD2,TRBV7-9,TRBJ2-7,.,TGTGCCAGCAGTAGCGGGGGGATCTACGAGCAGTACTTC,CASSSGGIYEQYF
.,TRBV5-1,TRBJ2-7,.,TGCGCCAGCACCGCGAACGGCTACGAGCAGTACTTC,CASTANGYEQYF
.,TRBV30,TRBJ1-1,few,TGTGCCTGGAGTCTTCGCTCGGACGGCTACACTGAAGCTTTCTTT,CAWSLRSDGYTEAFF
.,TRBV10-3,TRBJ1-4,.,TGTGCCATCGGCGTGGACTTTAATGAAAAACTGTTTTTT,CAIGVDFNEKLFF
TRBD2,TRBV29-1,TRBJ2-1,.,TGCAGCGTTGGGGGGACTACCCAGTTCTTC,CSVGGTTQFF
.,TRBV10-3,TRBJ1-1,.,TGTGCCATCAGTGAAGGGGTGAGGACTGAAGCTTTCTTT,CAISEGVRTEAFF
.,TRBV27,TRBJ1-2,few,TGTGCCAGCAGTTTATCCCCACAGGCCTATGGCTACACCTTC,CASSLSPQAYGYTF
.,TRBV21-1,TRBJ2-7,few,TGTGCCAGCAGCAAAAGTAGGGGGAATGCGCGAGAAACCTACGAGCAGTACTTC,CASSKSRGNARETYEQYF
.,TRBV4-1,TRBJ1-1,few,TGCGCCAGCAGCCAAGATAGGGCCCCGAGGGAGGCTTTCTTT,CASSQDRAPREAFF
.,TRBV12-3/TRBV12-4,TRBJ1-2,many,TGTGCCAGCAGCCCCGAAGTACAGCCTCACTATGGCTACACCTTC,CASSPEVQPHYGYTF
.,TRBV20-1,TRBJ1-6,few,TGCAGTGCCCCCAGAGGTAGCTCCTATAATTCACCCCTCCACTTT,CSAPRGSSYNSPLHF
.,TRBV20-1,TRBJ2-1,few,TGCAGTGCTAGAGGCTTTAGGTTAGCGGAGAATGAGCAGTTCTTC,CSARGFRLAENEQFF
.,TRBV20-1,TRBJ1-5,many,TGCAGTGCTAGAGCAGGCAATCAGCCCCAGCATTTT,CSARAGNQPQHF
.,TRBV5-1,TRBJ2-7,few,TGCGCCAGCAGCTTGGAAAGCCGGTTTGCCTACGAGCAGTACTTC,CASSLESRFAYEQYF
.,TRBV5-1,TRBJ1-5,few,TGCGCCAGCAGCGAAACACCCGCGGGACAGCCCCAGCATTTT,CASSETPAGQPQHF